This T cell receptor (beta chain) is from a study of graft-versus-host responses after intestinal transplantation. The germline CDR1 and CDR2 sequences are SGHKS and YYEKEE (reference sequence). V was shortened by 7 bases and J by 7 bases, with 20 bases between the two germline ends. The CDR3 length is 14 residues. Produced via immunoSEQ multiplex PCR; TCRdb's table is partial and in-frame only. This table holds approximately 90,000 clones, around nine tenths found once. Comment on this clone: What it binds is not known. Distinct nucleotide sequences in the sample also encode this CDR3.

The receptor was isolated from a human donor who received an intestinal transplant. The sequenced sample was unstimulated CD8+ T cells sorted from spleen or lymph node cells, obtained before intestinal transplant. The chain carries TRBV5-5 and TRBJ1-1; D uncertain. This CDR3 reads CASGYGPTRLEAFF. CDR3 coding DNA: TGTGCCAGCGGCTATGGGCCTACTCGTCTTGAAGCTTTCTTT.